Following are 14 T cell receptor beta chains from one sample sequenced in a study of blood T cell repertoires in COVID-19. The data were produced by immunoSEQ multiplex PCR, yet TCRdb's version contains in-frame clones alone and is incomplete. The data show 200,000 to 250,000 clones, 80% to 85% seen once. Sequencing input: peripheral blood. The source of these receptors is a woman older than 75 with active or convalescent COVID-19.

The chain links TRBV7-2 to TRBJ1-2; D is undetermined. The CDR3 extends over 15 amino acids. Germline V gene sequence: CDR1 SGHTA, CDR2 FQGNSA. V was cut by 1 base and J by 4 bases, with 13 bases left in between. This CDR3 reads CASSLGGLGSYGYTF. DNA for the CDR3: TGTGCCAGCAGCTTAGGTGGTTTGGGGAGCTATGGCTACACCTTC.

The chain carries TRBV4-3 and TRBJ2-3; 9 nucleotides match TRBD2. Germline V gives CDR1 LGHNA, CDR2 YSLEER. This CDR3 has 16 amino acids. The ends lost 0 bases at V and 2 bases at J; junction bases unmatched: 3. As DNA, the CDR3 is TGCGCCAGCAGCCAAGATTTAGCGGGAGCCACAGATACGCAGTATTTT. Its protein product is CASSQDLAGATDTQYF.

In DNA form, the CDR3 reads TGTGCCAGCAGCTTAATCGGCCTAGCGGGAGGCTCCTACAATGAGCAGTTCTTC. This sequence encodes CASSLIGLAGGSYNEQFF. The rearrangement uses TRBV7-3 and TRBJ2-1; 11 bases agree with TRBD2. J gave up 0 bases and V 1 base, and 5 bases lay outside the gene matches. The CDR3 consists of 18 residues. CDR1 is SGHTA, CDR2 FQGTGA, per germline.

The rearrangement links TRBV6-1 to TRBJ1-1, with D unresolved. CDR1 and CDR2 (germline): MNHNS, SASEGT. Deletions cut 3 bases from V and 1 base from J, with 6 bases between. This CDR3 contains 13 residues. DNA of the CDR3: TGTGCCAGCAGTGACACAGAGAACACTGAAGCTTTCTTT. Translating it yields CASSDTENTEAFF.

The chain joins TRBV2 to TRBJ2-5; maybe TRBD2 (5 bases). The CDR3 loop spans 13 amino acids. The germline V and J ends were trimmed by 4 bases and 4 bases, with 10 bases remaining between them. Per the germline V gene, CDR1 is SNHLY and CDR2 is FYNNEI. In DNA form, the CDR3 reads TGTGCCAGCAGTGCGGAGGCGGGAGAGACCCAGTACTTC. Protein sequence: CASSAEAGETQYF.

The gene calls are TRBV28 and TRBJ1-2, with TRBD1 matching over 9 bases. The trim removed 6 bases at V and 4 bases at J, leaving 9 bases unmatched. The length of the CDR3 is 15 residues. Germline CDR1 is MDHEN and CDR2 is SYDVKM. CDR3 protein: CASRATGTGPYGYTF. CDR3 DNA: TGTGCCAGCAGAGCTACCGGGACAGGGCCCTATGGCTACACCTTC.

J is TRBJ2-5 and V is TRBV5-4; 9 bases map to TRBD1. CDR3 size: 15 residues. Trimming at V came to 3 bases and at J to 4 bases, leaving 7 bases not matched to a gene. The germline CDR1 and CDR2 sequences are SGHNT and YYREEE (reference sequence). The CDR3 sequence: CASSYGDRAAETQYF. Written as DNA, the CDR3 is TGTGCCAGCAGCTACGGGGACAGGGCGGCAGAGACCCAGTACTTC.

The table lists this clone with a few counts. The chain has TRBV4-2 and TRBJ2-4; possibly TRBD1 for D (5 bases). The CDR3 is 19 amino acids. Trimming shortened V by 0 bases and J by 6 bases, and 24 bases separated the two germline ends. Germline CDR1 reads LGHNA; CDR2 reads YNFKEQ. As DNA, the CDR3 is TGTGCCAGCAGCCAAGATCTATACCTAGGGGTGCATCCTAGAAACATTCAGTACTTC. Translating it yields CASSQDLYLGVHPRNIQYF.

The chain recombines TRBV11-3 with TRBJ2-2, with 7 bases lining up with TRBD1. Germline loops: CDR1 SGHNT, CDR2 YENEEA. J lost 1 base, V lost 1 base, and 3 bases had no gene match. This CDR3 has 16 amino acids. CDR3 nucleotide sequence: TGTGCCAGCAGCTTAGTTAGGACAGGGAACACCGGGGAGCTGTTTTTT. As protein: CASSLVRTGNTGELFF.

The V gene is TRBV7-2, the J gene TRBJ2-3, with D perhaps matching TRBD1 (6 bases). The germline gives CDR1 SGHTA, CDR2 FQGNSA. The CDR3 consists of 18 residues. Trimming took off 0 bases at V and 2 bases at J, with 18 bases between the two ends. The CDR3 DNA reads TGTGCCAGCAGCTTAGCGAAGGGGGTTGGGGGAATCACAGATACGCAGTATTTT. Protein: CASSLAKGVGGITDTQYF.

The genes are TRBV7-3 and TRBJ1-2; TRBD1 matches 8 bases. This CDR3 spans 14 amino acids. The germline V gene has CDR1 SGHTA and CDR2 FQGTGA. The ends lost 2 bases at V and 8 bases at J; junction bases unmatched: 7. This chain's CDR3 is CASSLGGTGGGYTF. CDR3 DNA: TGTGCCAGCAGCTTAGGGGGAACAGGGGGAGGCTACACCTTC. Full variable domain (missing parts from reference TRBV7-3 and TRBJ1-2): GAGVSQTPSNKVTEKGKYVELRCDPISGHTALYWYRQSLGQGPEFLIYFQGTGAADDSGLPNDRFFAVRPEGSVSTLKIQRTERGDSAVYLCASSLGGTGGGYTFGSGTRLTVV.

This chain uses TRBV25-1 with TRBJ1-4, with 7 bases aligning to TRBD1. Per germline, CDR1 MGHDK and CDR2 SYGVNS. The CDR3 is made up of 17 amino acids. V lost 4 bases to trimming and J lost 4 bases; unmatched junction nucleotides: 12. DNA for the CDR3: TGTGCCAGCAGTGGACACAGGGGCCGGGATGATAATGAAAAACTGTTTTTT. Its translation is CASSGHRGRDDNEKLFF.

DNA for the CDR3: TGTGCCAGCAGCCCCCGGGTCTCCGTATACGAGCAGTACTTC. Protein sequence: CASSPRVSVYEQYF. The chain carries TRBV3-1 (or the pseudogene TRBV3-2) and TRBJ2-7; no clear D. The CDR3 spans 14 residues. The V gene lost 4 bases and the J gene lost 4 bases, with 14 bases spanning the gap. CDR1 and CDR2 (germline): LGHDT, YNNKEL (reference sequence).

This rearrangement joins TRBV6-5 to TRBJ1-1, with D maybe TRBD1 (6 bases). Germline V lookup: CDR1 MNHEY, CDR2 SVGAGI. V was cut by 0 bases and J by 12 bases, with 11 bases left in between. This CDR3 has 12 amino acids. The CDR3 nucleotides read TGTGCCAGCAGTTACTCCGGGACAATCTCTTTCTTT. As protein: CASSYSGTISFF.